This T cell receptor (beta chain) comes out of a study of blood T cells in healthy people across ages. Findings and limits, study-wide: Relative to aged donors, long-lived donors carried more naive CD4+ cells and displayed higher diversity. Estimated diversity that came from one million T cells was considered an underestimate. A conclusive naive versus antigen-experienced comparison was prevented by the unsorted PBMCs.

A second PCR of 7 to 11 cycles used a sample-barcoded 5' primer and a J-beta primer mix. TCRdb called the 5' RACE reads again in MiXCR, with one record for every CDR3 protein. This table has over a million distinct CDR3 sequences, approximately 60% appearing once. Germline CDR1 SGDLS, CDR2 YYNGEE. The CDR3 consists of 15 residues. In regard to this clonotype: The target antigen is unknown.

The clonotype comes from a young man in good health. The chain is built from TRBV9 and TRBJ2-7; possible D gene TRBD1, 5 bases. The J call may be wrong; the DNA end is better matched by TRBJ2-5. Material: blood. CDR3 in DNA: TGTGCCAGCAGCCTGGCACAGGTGAACGGAGAGACCCAGTACTTC. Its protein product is CASSLAQVNGETQYF.